The 20 T cell receptor beta chains listed next were all sequenced from one sample in a study of shared clonotypes between healthy human individuals. CD45RO-negative cells were positively selected for CCR7, leaving out terminally differentiated effector memory CD45RA+ cells. Libraries were prepared by immunoSEQ multiplex PCR; TCRdb keeps only in-frame clonotypes and omits some of them. In the table there are roughly 770,000 clones, approximately 97% of which are singletons. Input material: naive CD8+ T cells sorted from blood. The source of these receptors is a man in his thirties or forties in good health.

Here the CDR3 reads CASSLRGSGSYEQYF. For the CDR3, the DNA is TGTGCCAGCAGCTTAAGGGGCTCGGGATCCTACGAGCAGTACTTC. The rearrangement joins TRBV5-4 to TRBJ2-7; either TRBD1 or TRBD2 may supply D (5 bases each). This CDR3 contains 15 residues. Germline-derived CDR1 and CDR2 are SGHNT and YYREEE (reference sequence). Between the trimmed V and J ends, which lost 2 bases and 1 base, there was a span of 13 bases.

This CDR3 is CASSVSETSGSAETQYF. The DNA for the CDR3 is TGTGCCAGCAGCGTTTCCGAAACTAGCGGGAGCGCAGAGACCCAGTACTTC. The V and J genes are TRBV9 and TRBJ2-5, with 11 bases that match TRBD2. V lost 2 bases and J lost 4; bases outside the gene matches: 10. The CDR3 length is 17 residues. Per the germline V gene, CDR1 is SGDLS and CDR2 is YYNGEE.

The V call is TRBV27, the J call TRBJ2-7; 10 nucleotides line up with TRBD2. V shed 7 bases and J 3 bases; nucleotides not matched to a gene: 6. Germline CDR1 reads MNHEY; CDR2 reads SMNVEV (reference sequence). The CDR3 spans 14 residues. The CDR3 DNA follows: TGTGCCAGCACCCCTAGCGGGAGTATCTACGAGCAGTACTTC. Translation gives CASTPSGSIYEQYF.

The chain links TRBV4-3 to TRBJ2-7; TRBD1 is a possible D gene (5 bases). V was cut by 1 base and J by 1 base, with 8 bases left in between. The length of the CDR3 is 14 residues. Germline V gene data show CDR1 as LGHNA and CDR2 as YSLEER. CDR3 residues: CASSQARGSYEQYF. For the CDR3, the DNA is TGCGCCAGCAGCCAAGCTAGGGGTTCCTACGAGCAGTACTTC.

The chain joins TRBV6-1 to TRBJ2-7; D ambiguous. The CDR3 covers 12 residues. Trimming removed 6 bases from V and 7 bases from J, with 13 bases in between. Germline V gene sequence: CDR1 MNHNS, CDR2 SASEGT. CDR3 protein: CASRTLGTEQYF. The CDR3 DNA reads as TGTGCCAGCAGGACCCTTGGAACAGAGCAGTACTTC.

The sample holds one count of this clone. The V and J genes are TRBV6-5 and TRBJ2-7, with D maybe TRBD2 (6 bases). The V gene's germline CDR1 is MNHEY and CDR2 SVGAGI. The CDR3 runs to 14 residues. The V end was cut by 3 bases, the J end by 3 bases, with 12 bases between. CDR3 DNA: TGTGCCAGCAGTTATCTTGCGGGGAGCTACGAGCAGTACTTC. This encodes CASSYLAGSYEQYF.

This sequence joins TRBV2 and TRBJ1-2; 9 positions match TRBD1. Germline V lookup: CDR1 SNHLY, CDR2 FYNNEI. With 6 bases clipped from V and 2 bases from J, the junction kept 16 bases outside the gene matches. The CDR3 contains 18 residues. The CDR3 spells CASREPPGQGLVNYGYTF. In DNA, the CDR3 is TGTGCCAGCAGAGAGCCCCCGGGACAGGGACTGGTGAACTATGGCTACACCTTC.

V gene TRBV19 combines with J gene TRBJ2-7, with 8 bases matching TRBD1. The germline V gene has CDR1 LNHDA and CDR2 SQIVND (reference sequence). J was trimmed by 4 bases and V by 5 bases; bases with no gene match: 10. The CDR3 is made up of 15 amino acids. Written as DNA, the CDR3 is TGTGCCAGTAGTCGAGGACAGGGCTTGGGTTACGAGCAGTACTTC. Translating gives CASSRGQGLGYEQYF.

V gene TRBV2 combines with J gene TRBJ2-1; TRBD2 agrees at 7 bases. The CDR3 sequence is 16 residues long. After removal of 3 bases from V and 3 bases from J, the junction contained 8 bases not matched to a gene. The germline V gene encodes CDR1 SNHLY and CDR2 FYNNEI. CDR3 amino acids: CASSDSAGVGYNEQFF. The CDR3 DNA follows: TGTGCCAGCAGTGATTCGGCGGGAGTCGGCTACAATGAGCAGTTCTTC.

This chain links TRBV18 with TRBJ2-2; D is undetermined. Trimming pared 0 bases from V and 7 bases from J, leaving 6 bases between. Germline CDR1 KGHSH, CDR2 LQKENI. There are 13 residues in the CDR3. CDR3 sequence reads: CASSPPSNGELFF. In DNA, the CDR3 is TGTGCCAGCTCACCACCCTCCAACGGGGAGCTGTTTTTT.

The gene calls are TRBV7-9 and TRBJ2-2; D gene ambiguous. CDR3 length equals 16 residues. Germline loops: CDR1 SEHNR, CDR2 FQNEAQ (reference sequence). The V gene lost 2 bases and the J gene lost 0 bases, with 10 bases spanning the gap. CDR3 in amino acids: CASSLRNSANTGELFF. In DNA, the CDR3 is TGTGCCAGCAGCTTACGCAACAGCGCGAACACCGGGGAGCTGTTTTTT.

The V and J genes are TRBV9 and TRBJ2-3; TRBD2 matches at 10 bases. The germline V gene encodes CDR1 SGDLS and CDR2 YYNGEE. The CDR3 is made up of 17 amino acids. V shed 0 bases, J shed 6 bases, and the junction held 10 bases outside the gene matches. The CDR3, as DNA: TGTGCCAGCAGCGTAGCTCATCTAGCGGGAGCTTTGGATACGCAGTATTTT. The encoded protein is CASSVAHLAGALDTQYF.

The V call is TRBV11-2, the J call TRBJ2-1; 8 nucleotides agree with TRBD2. Trimming at V came to 2 bases and at J to 1 base, leaving 7 bases not matched to a gene. The germline V gene encodes CDR1 SGHAT and CDR2 FQNNGV. This CDR3 region has 17 residues. The CDR3 DNA reads TGTGCCAGCAGCTTAACACCGGGACTAGGTTCCTACAATGAGCAGTTCTTC. Protein sequence: CASSLTPGLGSYNEQFF.

The chain has TRBV4-3 and TRBJ2-3; 8 nucleotides align to TRBD2. This CDR3 is built from 19 residues. Trimming took 0 bases from V and 7 from J; bases not matched to a gene: 18. Germline V CDR1 and CDR2: LGHNA, YSLEER. The CDR3, as DNA: TGCGCCAGCAGCCAAGATAGTAACCGGGGGGGGCTAGGATTCTATACGCAGTATTTT. The encoded protein is CASSQDSNRGGLGFYTQYF.

Worth noting for this clone: Additional DNA sequences in this sample encode the identical CDR3. V and J are TRBV15 and TRBJ2-7; 7 positions match TRBD2. This CDR3 is 14 amino acids long. Germline loops: CDR1 LNHNV, CDR2 YYDKDF (reference sequence). V lost 6 bases to trimming and J lost 0 bases; unmatched junction nucleotides: 5. Here the CDR3 DNA reads TGTGCCACCAGTCCAGCGGGAAGCTCCTACGAGCAGTACTTC. Its translation is CATSPAGSSYEQYF.

The chain employs TRBV27 and TRBJ2-1; D unresolved. The CDR3 is made up of 15 amino acids. Germline loops: CDR1 MNHEY, CDR2 SMNVEV (reference sequence). Between the trimmed V and J ends, which lost 6 bases and 4 bases, there was a span of 16 bases. The CDR3 loop is CASSSTETWYNEQFF. The CDR3 nucleotides read TGTGCCAGCAGCAGTACCGAAACCTGGTACAATGAGCAGTTCTTC.

A word on this clone: This sample includes further DNA sequences coding for the same CDR3. The rearrangement links TRBV27 to TRBJ2-7; D possibly corresponds to TRBD2 (5 bases). The CDR3 has 13 amino acids. Germline V gives CDR1 MNHEY, CDR2 SMNVEV (reference sequence). V shed 3 bases and J shed 2 bases, with 8 bases lying between them. CDR3 in DNA: TGTGCCAGCAGTTTTGGAGGTACCTACGAGCAGTACTTC. This encodes CASSFGGTYEQYF.

This clone is a singleton in its sample. This chain joins TRBV7-9 and TRBJ1-2; maybe TRBD1 (5 bases). Per the germline V gene, CDR1 is SEHNR and CDR2 is FQNEAQ (reference sequence). Trimming left V 4 bases short and J 4 bases short, with 22 bases between. The CDR3 sequence is 17 residues long. CDR3 sequence: CASSSMEQAHYFYGYTF. CDR3 in DNA: TGTGCCAGCAGCTCGATGGAACAGGCACACTATTTCTATGGCTACACCTTC.

V usage is TRBV7-9 and J usage is TRBJ2-3; 7 bases line up with TRBD2. V was pared by 5 bases and J by 2 bases, with 7 bases of the junction left unmatched. The V gene's germline CDR1 is SEHNR and CDR2 FQNEAQ (reference sequence). The CDR3 totals 15 residues. The CDR3 loop is CASSPPGTITDTQYF. The CDR3 region has the DNA TGTGCCAGCAGCCCTCCCGGGACTATCACAGATACGCAGTATTTT.

The table lists this clone with a count of one. This same CDR3 is encoded by further DNA sequences in the sample. The J gene is TRBJ1-1, the V gene TRBV4-3; D is unresolved. CDR1 and CDR2 (germline): LGHNA, YSLEER. The V gene lost 0 bases and the J gene lost 3 bases, with 5 bases spanning the gap. The length of the CDR3 is 13 residues. CDR3 loop: CASSQDRDTEAFF. The CDR3 region has the DNA TGCGCCAGCAGCCAAGATCGTGACACTGAAGCTTTCTTT.